Listed below are T cell receptor beta chains from one sample, sequenced in a study of T cell repertoires in cytomegalovirus infection. Via MiXCR, TCRdb re-called the reads, giving one row per CDR3 protein. Of about 89,000 distinct CDR3 sequences listed, approximately 30% were seen once; the top ten hold about 65%. These receptors' targets are unknown. The sequencing used CD8+ T cells from cultured PBMCs, collected from culture after CMV antigen stimulation. Receptors were obtained from a human donor in good health (CMV status not recorded). Some clones in this sample may be carry-over from other donors' samples. Each CDR3 is given with its conserved first and last residue. A D gene is named only where the DNA matches it firmly. Clone size is given for some rows only: seen once, a few or many times, or a class if the clone is expanded.

DNA,CDR3,J,V,D,size
TGCAGTGTTGTTGGGGGTGAGGACTATGGCTACACCTTC,CSVVGGEDYGYTF,TRBJ1-2,TRBV29-1,.,few
TGTGCCAGCAGCCTGGAAGCGACCTATAATTCACCCCTCCACTTT,CASSLEATYNSPLHF,TRBJ1-6,TRBV11-2,.,many
TGTGCCTCGGCTCAGGACAGGGCCACAGATACGCAGTATTTT,CASAQDRATDTQYF,TRBJ2-3,TRBV6-5,TRBD1,.
TGTGCCAGCAGCCTAGCTTTTGCGGATCAGCCCCAGCATTTT,CASSLAFADQPQHF,TRBJ1-5,TRBV7-8,.,.
TGTGCCTGGAGCACAATTGGGACAGGGGATGGCTACACCTTC,CAWSTIGTGDGYTF,TRBJ1-2,TRBV30,TRBD1,few
TGTGCCAGCAGCCAGGGACGGGCTAGCGGAGAGACCCAGTACTTC,CASSQGRASGETQYF,TRBJ2-5,TRBV14,TRBD2,many
TGTGCCAGCAGCCCTCTCCGATTGAACACTGAAGCTTTCTTT,CASSPLRLNTEAFF,TRBJ1-1,TRBV7-2,.,.
TGTGCCAGCAGTTACTCCCCCCCGGGGGGGTTGACTGAAGCTTTCTTT,CASSYSPPGGLTEAFF,TRBJ1-1,TRBV6-5,.,.
TGCGCCAGCGGAGGGATGGAGGAGGGCTACACCTTC,CASGGMEEGYTF,TRBJ1-2,TRBV4-3,.,.
TGTGCCAGCAGCCCGGATGGGGAGCAGTTCTTC,CASSPDGEQFF,TRBJ2-1,TRBV2,.,.
TGTGCCAGCAGCTTAAACAGGGGATATACGCAGTATTTT,CASSLNRGYTQYF,TRBJ2-3,TRBV7-6,TRBD1,many
TGTGCCAGCAGTCACACATGGACGGTCTCTGGGGCCAACGTCCTGACTTTC,CASSHTWTVSGANVLTF,TRBJ2-6,TRBV7-9,.,.
TGTGCCAGCACTGGGACTAGCGGGGTTCACGAGCAGTACTTC,CASTGTSGVHEQYF,TRBJ2-7,TRBV12-3/TRBV12-4,TRBD2,few
TGTGCCAGCAGTTTGGACCCGCGTAGGGGGAACACTGAAGCTTTCTTT,CASSLDPRRGNTEAFF,TRBJ1-1,TRBV27,.,few
TGTGCCAGTAGTATAGGAGGCAGCAGTAACACTGAAGCTTTCTTT,CASSIGGSSNTEAFF,TRBJ1-1,TRBV19,.,.
TGTGCCAGCGGGAGGGGGGCTGGATCTAGAGGGCAGTACTTC,CASGRGAGSRGQYF,TRBJ2-7,TRBV27,.,.
TGTGCCAGCAGTTTAATGTGGCAGGGTGATTCCTACGAGCAGTACTTC,CASSLMWQGDSYEQYF,TRBJ2-7,TRBV28,.,.
TGTGCCAGCTCCGGCCTACTAGCCCGCACAGATACGCAGTATTTT,CASSGLLARTDTQYF,TRBJ2-3,TRBV18,.,.
TGTGCCAGCAGCCATCGAGGGGGCCTCCGGGGCTACACCTTC,CASSHRGGLRGYTF,TRBJ1-2,TRBV14,TRBD1,few
TGTGCCAGTAGTATAGACGCACAGGGGGCATCTGGCTACACCTTC,CASSIDAQGASGYTF,TRBJ1-2,TRBV19,TRBD1,many
TGTGCCAGCAGTGGGGAGGGACTTCGCACAGATACGCAGTATTTT,CASSGEGLRTDTQYF,TRBJ2-3,TRBV25-1,TRBD2,.
TGTGCCAGCAGTTACTCCCGCAACCCGAGCACAGATACGCAGTATTTT,CASSYSRNPSTDTQYF,TRBJ2-3,TRBV6-2/TRBV6-3,.,.
TGTGCCAGCAGCTTCCTAGGACAGGTCCAAGAGACCCAGTACTTC,CASSFLGQVQETQYF,TRBJ2-5,TRBV7-8,TRBD1,.
TGTGCCAGCAGAAGTTCGACAGGTGGGGAAAGGACCCAGTACTTC,CASRSSTGGERTQYF,TRBJ2-5,TRBV7-8,.,few
TGTGCCAGCAGTTCGTTGACTAGCGGGGGGGCGAAGTTTACCAAAAACATTCAGTACTTC,CASSSLTSGGAKFTKNIQYF,TRBJ2-4,TRBV28,TRBD2,.
TGTGCCAGCAGTTTTTACAGGGGCGCAACTAATGAAAAACTGTTTTTT,CASSFYRGATNEKLFF,TRBJ1-4,TRBV28,TRBD1,few
TGCAGTGCTACCGGGACTAGCGGGGGTTACGAGCAGTACTTC,CSATGTSGGYEQYF,TRBJ2-7,TRBV20-1,TRBD2,.
TGTGCCAGCAGGGCGGGACAGGAAGAGACCCAGTACTTC,CASRAGQEETQYF,TRBJ2-5,TRBV2,TRBD1,few
TGTGCCAGCAGTCCGCGTTGGGTGGACGAGCAGTACTTC,CASSPRWVDEQYF,TRBJ2-7,TRBV6-5,.,.
TGTGCCAGCACCCGAATTGTGGTCTACGAGCAGTACTTC,CASTRIVVYEQYF,TRBJ2-7,TRBV2,.,.
TGTGCCAGTAGCCGGGGACAGGGGGCCCGCTATGGCTACACCTTC,CASSRGQGARYGYTF,TRBJ1-2,TRBV19,TRBD1,.
TGTGCCAGCAGCTTAGCGCGTATGGGGTGGAGCTCCTACAATGAGCAGTTCTTC,CASSLARMGWSSYNEQFF,TRBJ2-1,TRBV7-2,.,many
TGTGCCAGCAGTTTAGCGACAGGCGGGGAGACGCTGTTTTTT,CASSLATGGETLFF,TRBJ1-4,TRBV12-3/TRBV12-4,.,few
TGTGCCAGCACCCCGACAGGAAAAGAGACCCAGTACTTC,CASTPTGKETQYF,TRBJ2-5,TRBV5-6,.,few
TGTGCCAGCAGCTTAGGGCTAGCGGGGGGGCATAATGAGCAGTTCTTC,CASSLGLAGGHNEQFF,TRBJ2-1,TRBV7-2,TRBD2,many
TGTGCCAGCAGTTTGGGACAGGGGGCCGGAGATACGCAGTATTTT,CASSLGQGAGDTQYF,TRBJ2-3,TRBV12-3/TRBV12-4,TRBD1,.
TGTGCCAGCAGCTTAGACGACAGGGGTCAAACTGGGGCCAACGTCCTGACTTTC,CASSLDDRGQTGANVLTF,TRBJ2-6,TRBV11-1,TRBD1,few
TGCAGTGGTGTAAGCCGGGGAGGAGCCAAAAACATTCAGTACTTC,CSGVSRGGAKNIQYF,TRBJ2-4,TRBV20-1,.,.
TGTGCCAGCAGTACCCCTGGGGGATTCTACAATGAGCAGTTCTTC,CASSTPGGFYNEQFF,TRBJ2-1,TRBV27,.,few
TGTGCCAGCAGCTGGACTAGCGGTATCACAGATACGCAGTATTTT,CASSWTSGITDTQYF,TRBJ2-3,TRBV7-6,TRBD2,.